A single sample is the source of the 30 T cell receptor beta chains below, sequenced in a study of cytomegalovirus exposure and HLA in healthy donors. PCR primers comprised 60 Vbeta and 13 Jbeta primers. Assay used: immunoSEQ multiplex PCR; TCRdb lists only in-frame clones, some missing. In all, the sample yields 130,000 or so clones. Sample: PBMCs. These receptors all stem from a woman between 35 and 50 years old in good health and CMV-seronegative.

This chain's CDR3 is CASSPLQSSGANVLTF. The DNA of the CDR3 is TGTGCCAGCAGCCCTTTACAGAGCTCTGGGGCCAACGTCCTGACTTTC. This sequence joins TRBV7-9 and TRBJ2-6; D call uncertain. The ends were cut back, 5 bases at V and 0 bases at J, with 11 bases in the middle. Germline-derived CDR1 and CDR2 are SEHNR and FQNEAQ (reference sequence). The CDR3 spans 16 residues. The entire variable domain, with the rest obtained from reference TRBV7-9 and TRBJ2-6, is as follows: DTGVSQNPRHKITKRGQNVTFRCDPISEHNRLYWYRQTLGQGPEFLTYFQNEAQLEKSRLLSDRFSAERPKGSFSTLEIQRTEQGDSAMYLCASSPLQSSGANVLTFGAGSRLTVL.

The rearrangement links TRBV15 to TRBJ1-1, with D uncertain. The ends were cut back, 3 bases at V and 11 bases at J, with 16 bases in the middle. CDR1 is LNHNV and CDR2 is YYDKDF in the germline V gene (reference sequence). The length of the CDR3 is 13 residues. CDR3 sequence (DNA): TGTGCCACCAGCAGGGATGGGCCGGCTCGGGCTTTCTTT. Its translation: CATSRDGPARAFF. The complete variable domain, with remaining parts taken from reference TRBV15 and TRBJ1-1, reads DAMVIQNPRYQVTQFGKPVTLSCSQTLNHNVMYWYQQKSSQAPKLLFHYYDKDFNNEADTPDNFQSRRPNTSFCFLDIRSPGLGDTAMYLCATSRDGPARAFFGQGTRLTVV.

The chain links TRBV9 to TRBJ1-1; possible D gene TRBD1, 5 bases. Trimming cost V 0 bases and J 2 bases, with 11 bases left between them. The CDR3 consists of 15 residues. The germline CDR1 and CDR2 sequences are SGDLS and YYNGEE. The CDR3 DNA sequence: TGTGCCAGCAGCGTAGAGGGCAGGGTCAACACTGAAGCTTTCTTT. Residues: CASSVEGRVNTEAFF.

Notes on this clone: The same CDR3 arises from other DNA sequences in this sample as well. This chain uses TRBV5-6 with TRBJ1-1, with 11 positions matching TRBD1. The CDR3 totals 14 residues. V lost 3 bases to trimming and J lost 5 bases; unmatched junction nucleotides: 3. CDR1 is SGHDT, CDR2 YYEEEE, per germline. In nucleotides, the CDR3 is TGTGCCAGCAGCTGGGGACAGGGGGGTACTGAAGCTTTCTTT. Its protein product is CASSWGQGGTEAFF.

In DNA form, the CDR3 reads TGTGCCAGCAGCGTAGAACCGGACAGGGCCTACGAGCAGTACTTC. Encoded protein: CASSVEPDRAYEQYF. The chain joins TRBV9 to TRBJ2-7; 8 positions agree with TRBD1. The V gene's germline CDR1 is SGDLS and CDR2 YYNGEE. V lost 0 bases, J lost 2 bases, and 4 bases stayed unmatched. This CDR3 has 15 residues.

The rearrangement joins TRBV7-2 to TRBJ1-5, with no clear D. Germline V gene lookup returns CDR1 SGHTA and CDR2 FQGNSA. The ends were cut back, 2 bases at V and 0 bases at J, with 8 bases in the middle. This CDR3 region has 15 residues. The CDR3 nucleotides are TGTGCCAGCAGCTTACATCCCTATAGCAATCAGCCCCAGCATTTT. Its protein is CASSLHPYSNQPQHF.

The rearrangement joins TRBV5-1 to TRBJ2-5, with 7 bases matching TRBD2. The germline V gene encodes CDR1 SGHRS and CDR2 YFSETQ. The CDR3 loop spans 14 amino acids. Losses at the gene ends were 6 bases for V and 1 base for J; bases not matched to a gene: 6. CDR3 in DNA: TGCGCCAGCAAGGGCGGGGGTCCCCAAGAGACCCAGTACTTC. Encoded protein: CASKGGGPQETQYF.

The rearrangement joins TRBV19 to TRBJ1-1; maybe TRBD1 (5 bases). The CDR3 is 16 amino acids. Per the germline V gene, CDR1 is LNHDA and CDR2 is SQIVND (reference sequence). The ends were cut back, 7 bases at V and 3 bases at J, with 21 bases in the middle. The CDR3 spells CASTLRMDNGYTEAFF. In DNA form, the CDR3 reads TGTGCCAGTACCCTGAGGATGGACAACGGGTACACTGAAGCTTTCTTT.

This chain connects TRBV11-3 to TRBJ2-2, with a possible D match to TRBD1 (6 bases). The V and J ends lost 5 bases and 6 bases respectively, with 10 bases between them. The CDR3 has 13 amino acids. Germline assignment: CDR1 SGHNT and CDR2 YENEEA. CDR3 loop: CASSVHRAGELFF. The DNA of the CDR3 is TGTGCCAGCAGCGTACACAGGGCCGGGGAGCTGTTTTTT.

The chain uses TRBV11-3 and TRBJ2-3, with D hard to call. V dropped 5 bases and J dropped 1 base, with 7 bases sitting between them. Germline V CDR1 and CDR2: SGHNT, YENEEA. The CDR3 runs to 13 residues. The CDR3 is CASSPTGTDTQYF. DNA for the CDR3: TGTGCCAGCAGCCCAACAGGCACAGATACGCAGTATTTT.

The chain recombines TRBV7-9 with TRBJ1-6, with TRBD1 identical over 7 bases. The V and J ends lost 1 base and 1 base, in that order; junction bases with no gene match: 4. Germline CDR1 reads SEHNR; CDR2 reads FQNEAQ (reference sequence). This CDR3 has 17 amino acids. The CDR3 is CASSLGQGGSYNSPLHF. Written as DNA, the CDR3 is TGTGCCAGCAGCTTAGGGCAGGGGGGTTCCTATAATTCACCCCTCCACTTT.

This rearrangement joins TRBV6-5 to TRBJ1-1, with D uncertain. The CDR3 length is 11 residues. Trimming shortened V by 8 bases and J by 3 bases, and 7 bases separated the two germline ends. Germline assignment: CDR1 MNHEY and CDR2 SVGAGI. The CDR3: CASCRDTEAFF. The CDR3 coding sequence is TGTGCCAGCTGTCGGGACACTGAAGCTTTCTTT.

This chain links TRBV6-5 with TRBJ2-7; 9 nucleotides match TRBD1. Germline loops: CDR1 MNHEY, CDR2 SVGAGI. The CDR3 runs to 15 residues. V was pared by 6 bases and J by 3 bases, with 9 bases of the junction left unmatched. The DNA of the CDR3 is TGTGCCAGCAGCCCAATCGGGACAGGGAGCTACGAGCAGTACTTC. Encoded protein: CASSPIGTGSYEQYF.

This rearrangement joins TRBV18 to TRBJ1-1; D unclear. The V gene's germline CDR1 is KGHSH and CDR2 LQKENI. Trimming took off 3 bases at V and 1 base at J, with 18 bases between the two ends. This CDR3 is built from 17 residues. DNA of the CDR3: TGTGCCAGCTCACCCTCCCGGAGGCGCCTGGCGAACACTGAAGCTTTCTTT. It yields the protein CASSPSRRRLANTEAFF. Together with reference TRBV18 and TRBJ1-1, the CDR3 gives the full variable domain: NAGVMQNPRHLVRRRGQEARLRCSPMKGHSHVYWYRQLPEEGLKFMVYLQKENIIDESGMPKERFSAEFPKEGPSILRIQQVVRGDSAAYFCASSPSRRRLANTEAFFGQGTRLTVV.

CDR3 nucleotide sequence: TGTGCCAGCTCACCACGGTCCGGGAGCAATCAGCCCCAGCATTTT. Its protein product is CASSPRSGSNQPQHF. The chain couples TRBV18 to TRBJ1-5; no clear D. Trimming pared 1 base from V and 1 base from J, leaving 8 bases between. The CDR3 consists of 15 residues. Germline CDR1 is KGHSH and CDR2 is LQKENI.

This sequence joins TRBV28 and TRBJ1-2; D is unclear. Germline V gene lookup returns CDR1 MDHEN and CDR2 SYDVKM. This CDR3 is 13 amino acids long. V was shortened by 2 bases and J by 4 bases, with 8 bases between the two germline ends. DNA for the CDR3: TGTGCCAGCAGTTTACAGGTCAGCTATGGCTACACCTTC. This sequence encodes CASSLQVSYGYTF.

CDR3 sequence reads: CASSLGASRSSYEQYF. CDR3 nucleotides: TGCGCCAGCAGCTTGGGAGCTAGCAGGAGCTCCTACGAGCAGTACTTC. The chain recombines TRBV5-1 with TRBJ2-7, with D possibly TRBD2 on 5 matching bases. Germline V gene data show CDR1 as SGHRS and CDR2 as YFSETQ. CDR3 size: 16 residues. Trimming took 0 bases from V and 0 from J, leaving 13 bases between them. The entire variable domain, with the rest obtained from reference TRBV5-1 and TRBJ2-7, is as follows: KAGVTQTPRYLIKTRGQQVTLSCSPISGHRSVSWYQQTPGQGLQFLFEYFSETQRNKGNFPGRFSGRQFSNSRSEMNVSTLELGDSALYLCASSLGASRSSYEQYFGPGTRLTVT.

The chain carries TRBV2 and TRBJ2-6; D might be TRBD1 (5 bases). V shed 7 bases and J shed 2 bases, with 12 bases lying between them. From germline, CDR1 is SNHLY and CDR2 FYNNEI. CDR3 length equals 15 residues. CDR3 sequence reads: CASTDIQAGANVLTF. CDR3 in DNA: TGTGCCAGCACGGACATTCAAGCTGGGGCCAACGTCCTGACTTTC.

The chain couples TRBV4-3 to TRBJ2-1; D ambiguous. Germline V gives CDR1 LGHNA, CDR2 YSLEER. With 2 bases removed from V and 9 bases from J, the gap between germline ends came to 5 bases. This CDR3 has 11 residues. The CDR3 sequence: CASSQSTEQFF. CDR3 DNA sequence: TGCGCCAGCAGCCAATCTACTGAGCAGTTCTTC.

The V call is TRBV11-2, the J call TRBJ1-1; possible D gene TRBD1, 5 bases. CDR3 length equals 14 residues. The germline CDR1 and CDR2 sequences are SGHAT and FQNNGV. The V end was cut by 5 bases, the J end by 0 bases, with 10 bases between. DNA of the CDR3: TGTGCCAGCAGCCGCACAGGATTGAACACTGAAGCTTTCTTT. Translated: CASSRTGLNTEAFF.

The genes are TRBV5-6 and TRBJ2-1, with D perhaps matching TRBD2 (5 bases). Deletions cut 2 bases from V and 0 bases from J, with 12 bases between. CDR1 and CDR2 from the germline V gene are SGHDT and YYEEEE. The CDR3 runs 16 residues. Here the CDR3 reads CASSFGLGSSYNEQFF. Written as DNA, the CDR3 is TGTGCCAGCAGCTTCGGGTTAGGGAGCTCCTACAATGAGCAGTTCTTC. The full variable domain, its missing parts supplied by reference TRBV5-6 and TRBJ2-1, is DAGVTQSPTHLIKTRGQQVTLRCSPKSGHDTVSWYQQALGQGPQFIFQYYEEEERQRGNFPDRFSGHQFPNYSSELNVNALLLGDSALYLCASSFGLGSSYNEQFFGPGTRLTVL.

The rearrangement uses TRBV9 and TRBJ2-3, with a tentative D call TRBD2 (6 bases). Germline V gives CDR1 SGDLS, CDR2 YYNGEE. The CDR3 is made up of 15 amino acids. V lost 5 bases, J lost 3 bases, and 16 bases lay in between. The CDR3 sequence is CASREGSKGTDTQYF. CDR3 coding DNA: TGTGCCAGCAGGGAGGGCTCCAAAGGTACAGATACGCAGTATTTT.

The rearrangement links TRBV7-9 to TRBJ2-2; D remains unclear. Per germline, CDR1 SEHNR and CDR2 FQNEAQ (reference sequence). Trimming shortened V by 0 bases and J by 4 bases, and 12 bases separated the two germline ends. The CDR3 consists of 16 residues. CDR3 region: CASSLAPTTVTGELFF. The CDR3 bases are TGTGCCAGCAGCTTAGCGCCGACCACAGTCACCGGGGAGCTGTTTTTT.

The chain is built from TRBV2 and TRBJ1-2; a possible D gene is TRBD1 (5 bases). V was pared by 7 bases and J by 1 base, with 13 bases between. CDR3 length equals 14 residues. The germline V gene has CDR1 SNHLY and CDR2 FYNNEI. As DNA, the CDR3 is TGTGCCAGCATTGTCCGACAGCATAACTATGGCTACACCTTC. Its translation is CASIVRQHNYGYTF.

The chain joins TRBV6-1 to TRBJ2-5, with 8 bases lining up with TRBD2. CDR3 length: 14 residues. Germline CDR1 is MNHNS and CDR2 is SASEGT. V trimming: 6 bases; J trimming: 3 bases; junction bases outside the gene matches: 6. The chain's CDR3 is CASSLSGVEETQYF. The CDR3 DNA reads as TGTGCCAGCAGCCTTAGCGGGGTTGAAGAGACCCAGTACTTC.

The chain carries TRBV18 and TRBJ1-6, with TRBD1 as a possible D gene (5 bases). Germline V gene sequence: CDR1 KGHSH, CDR2 LQKENI. The CDR3 extends over 18 amino acids. The V and J ends lost 1 base and 2 bases respectively, with 15 bases between them. CDR3 sequence (DNA): TGTGCCAGCTCACCACTAGATCAGGGCAGTACCTATAATTCACCCCTCCACTTT. Translated: CASSPLDQGSTYNSPLHF.

The V call is TRBV7-2, the J call TRBJ2-1, with TRBD2 identical over 8 bases. CDR3 length equals 15 residues. CDR1 is SGHTA, CDR2 FQGNSA, per germline. Trimming removed 4 bases from V and 5 bases from J; junction bases left unmatched: 7. CDR3 residues: CASSWPGLEDNEQFF. CDR3 DNA sequence: TGTGCCAGCAGCTGGCCGGGACTAGAGGACAATGAGCAGTTCTTC. Filled out from reference TRBV7-2 and TRBJ2-1, the complete variable domain reads GAGVSQSPSNKVTEKGKDVELRCDPISGHTALYWYRQSLGQGLEFLIYFQGNSAPDKSGLPSDRFSAERTGGSVSTLTIQRTQQEDSAVYLCASSWPGLEDNEQFFGPGTRLTVL.

The chain has TRBV6-1 and TRBJ2-2; no reliable D call. Trimming pared 4 bases from V and 1 base from J, leaving 7 bases between. This CDR3 spans 14 amino acids. Germline V gene lookup returns CDR1 MNHNS and CDR2 SASEGT. Here the CDR3 reads CASSGSGNTGELFF. DNA of the CDR3: TGTGCCAGCAGTGGGTCCGGGAACACCGGGGAGCTGTTTTTT.

The gene calls are TRBV10-3 and TRBJ1-6, with 8 nucleotides matching TRBD1. V shed 3 bases, J shed 11 bases, and the junction held 9 bases outside the gene matches. The CDR3 has 15 amino acids. Germline values: CDR1 ENHRY, CDR2 SYGVKD. The CDR3 coding sequence is TGTGCCATCAGTGAATTTGTGGCAGGGGGCACACCCCTCCACTTT. Translated: CAISEFVAGGTPLHF.

The chain recombines TRBV4-3 with TRBJ2-2, with TRBD2 as a possible D gene (6 bases). The V gene lost 7 bases and the J gene lost 1 base, with 16 bases spanning the gap. CDR1 and CDR2 from the germline V gene are LGHNA and YSLEER. The CDR3 consists of 16 residues. DNA for the CDR3: TGCGCCAGCACCTCCCTCCTGGGGGGGAACACCGGGGAGCTGTTTTTT. This codes for CASTSLLGGNTGELFF.